This T cell receptor (beta chain) was recovered during a study of Graves' ophthalmopathy and Graves' hyperthyroidism. General study results and limits: The model's prediction of ophthalmopathy progression had roughly 68% sensitivity and around 78% specificity.

This clonotype has at least ten counts. Antigen unknown. Germline lookup yields CDR1 MNHEY and CDR2 SMNVEV (reference sequence). Trimming removed 5 bases from V and 2 bases from J, with 9 bases in between. This CDR3 spans 13 amino acids. The study amplified TCR beta CDR3 regions using RNA transcripts. In the first round, RT-PCR was carried out with HTBI primers, and a multiplex PCR formed the second round. TCRdb itself ran the multiplex PCR reads through MiXCR, one entry per CDR3 protein. The repertoire holds about 400,000 distinct CDR3 sequences, with approximately 20% as singletons. This rearrangement joins TRBV27 to TRBJ2-5, with no clear D. The sequence came from a woman between 18 and 30 years old with Graves' ophthalmopathy. The sequenced material came from peripheral blood. CDR3 in amino acids: CASSRPPQETQYF. In DNA form, the CDR3 reads TGTGCCAGCAGTAGACCCCCTCAAGAGACCCAGTACTTC.